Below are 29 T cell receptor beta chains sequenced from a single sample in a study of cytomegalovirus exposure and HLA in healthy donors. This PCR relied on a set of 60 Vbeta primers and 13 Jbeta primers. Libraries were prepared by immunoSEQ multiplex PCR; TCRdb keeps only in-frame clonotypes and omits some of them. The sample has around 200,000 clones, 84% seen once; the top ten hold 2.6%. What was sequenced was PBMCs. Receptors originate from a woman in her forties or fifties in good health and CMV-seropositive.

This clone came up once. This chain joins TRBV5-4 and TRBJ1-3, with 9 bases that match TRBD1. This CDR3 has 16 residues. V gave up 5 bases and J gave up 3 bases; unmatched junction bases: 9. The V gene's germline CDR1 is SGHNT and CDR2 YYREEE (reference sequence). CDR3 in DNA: TGTGCCAGCAGTTCTCCCGGGACAGGGTATGGAAACACCATATATTTT. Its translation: CASSSPGTGYGNTIYF. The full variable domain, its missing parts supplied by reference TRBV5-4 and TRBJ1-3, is ETGVTQSPTHLIKTRGQQVTLRCSSQSGHNTVSWYQQALGQGPQFIFQYYREEENGRGNFPPRFSGLQFPNYSSELNVNALELDDSALYLCASSSPGTGYGNTIYFGEGSWLTVV.

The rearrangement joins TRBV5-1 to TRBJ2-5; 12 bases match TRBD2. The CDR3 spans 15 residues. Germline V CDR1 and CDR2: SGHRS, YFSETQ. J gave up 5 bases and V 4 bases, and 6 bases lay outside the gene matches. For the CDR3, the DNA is TGCGCCAGCAGCGGAAGGACTAGCGGGGAGGAGACCCAGTACTTC. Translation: CASSGRTSGEETQYF.

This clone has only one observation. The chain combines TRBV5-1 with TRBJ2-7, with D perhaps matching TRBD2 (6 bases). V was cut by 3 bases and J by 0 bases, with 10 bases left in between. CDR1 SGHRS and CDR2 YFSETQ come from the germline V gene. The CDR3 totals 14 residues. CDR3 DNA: TGCGCCAGCAGCTCGCGGGATTCCTCCTACGAGCAGTACTTC. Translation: CASSSRDSSYEQYF.

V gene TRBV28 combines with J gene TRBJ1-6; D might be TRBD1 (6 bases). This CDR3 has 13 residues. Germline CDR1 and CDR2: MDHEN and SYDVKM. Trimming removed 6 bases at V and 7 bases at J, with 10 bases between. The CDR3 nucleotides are TGTGCCAGCAGGCAGGGGACCAATTCACCCCTCCACTTT. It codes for CASRQGTNSPLHF.

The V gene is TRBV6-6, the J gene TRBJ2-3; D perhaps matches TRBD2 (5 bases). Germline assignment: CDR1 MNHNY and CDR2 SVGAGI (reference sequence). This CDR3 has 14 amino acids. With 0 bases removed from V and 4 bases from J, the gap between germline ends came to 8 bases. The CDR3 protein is CASSYSRTPDTQYF. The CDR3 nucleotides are TGTGCCAGCAGTTACTCTCGGACTCCAGATACGCAGTATTTT.

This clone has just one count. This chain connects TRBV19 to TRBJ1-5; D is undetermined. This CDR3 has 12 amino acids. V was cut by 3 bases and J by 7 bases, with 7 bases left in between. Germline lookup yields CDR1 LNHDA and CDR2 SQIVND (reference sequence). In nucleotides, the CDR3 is TGTGCCAGTAGTATTTTCGGGCAGCCCCAGCATTTT. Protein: CASSIFGQPQHF. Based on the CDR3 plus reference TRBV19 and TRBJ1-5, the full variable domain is DGGITQSPKYLFRKEGQNVTLSCEQNLNHDAMYWYRQDPGQGLRLIYYSQIVNDFQKGDIAEGYSVSREKKESFPLTVTSAQKNPTAFYLCASSIFGQPQHFGDGTRLSIL.

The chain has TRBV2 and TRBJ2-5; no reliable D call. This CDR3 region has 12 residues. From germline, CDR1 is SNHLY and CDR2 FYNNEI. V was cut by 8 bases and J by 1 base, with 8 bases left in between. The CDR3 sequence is CASEKAQETQYF. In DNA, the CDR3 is TGTGCCAGCGAAAAAGCCCAAGAGACCCAGTACTTC.

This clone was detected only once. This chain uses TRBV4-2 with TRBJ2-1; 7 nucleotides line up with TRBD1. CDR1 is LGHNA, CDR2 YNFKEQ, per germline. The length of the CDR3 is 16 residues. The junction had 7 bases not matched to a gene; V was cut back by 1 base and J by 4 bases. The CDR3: CASSQVGDSPYNEQFF. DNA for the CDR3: TGTGCCAGCAGCCAAGTGGGGGACAGCCCTTACAATGAGCAGTTCTTC.

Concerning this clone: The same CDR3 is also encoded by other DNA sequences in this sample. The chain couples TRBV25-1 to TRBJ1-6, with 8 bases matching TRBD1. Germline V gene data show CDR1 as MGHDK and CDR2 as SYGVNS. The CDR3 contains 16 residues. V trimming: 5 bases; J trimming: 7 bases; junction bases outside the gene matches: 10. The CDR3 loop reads CASSPQGAMRNSPLHF. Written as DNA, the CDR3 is TGTGCCAGCAGTCCCCAGGGGGCCATGAGAAATTCACCCCTCCACTTT.

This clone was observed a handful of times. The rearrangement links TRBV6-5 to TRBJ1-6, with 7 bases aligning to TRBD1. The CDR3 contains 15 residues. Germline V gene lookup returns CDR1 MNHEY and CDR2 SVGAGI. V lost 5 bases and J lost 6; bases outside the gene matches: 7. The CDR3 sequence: CASSKDRLSNSPLHF. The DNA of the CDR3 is TGTGCCAGCAGTAAGGACAGGCTATCTAATTCACCCCTCCACTTT.

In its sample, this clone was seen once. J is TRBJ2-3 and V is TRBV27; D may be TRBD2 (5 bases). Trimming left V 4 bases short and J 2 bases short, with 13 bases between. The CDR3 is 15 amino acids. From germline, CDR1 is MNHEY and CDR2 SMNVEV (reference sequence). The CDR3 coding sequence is TGTGCCAGCAGTTACGAGACTACCACCACAGATACGCAGTATTTT. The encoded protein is CASSYETTTTDTQYF.

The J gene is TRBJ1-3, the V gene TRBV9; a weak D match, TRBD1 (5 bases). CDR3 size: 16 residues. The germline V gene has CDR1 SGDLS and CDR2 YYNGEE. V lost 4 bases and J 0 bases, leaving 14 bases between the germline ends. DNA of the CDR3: TGTGCCAGCAGCCCGGGGGGGGGTAGCTCTGGAAACACCATATATTTT. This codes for CASSPGGGSSGNTIYF.

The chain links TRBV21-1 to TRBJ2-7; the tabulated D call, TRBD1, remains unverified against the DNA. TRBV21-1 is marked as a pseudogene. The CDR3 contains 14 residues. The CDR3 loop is CASSRQVPLYEQYF. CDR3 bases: TGTGCCAGCAGCCGACAGGTCCCCCTCTACGAGCAGTACTTC.

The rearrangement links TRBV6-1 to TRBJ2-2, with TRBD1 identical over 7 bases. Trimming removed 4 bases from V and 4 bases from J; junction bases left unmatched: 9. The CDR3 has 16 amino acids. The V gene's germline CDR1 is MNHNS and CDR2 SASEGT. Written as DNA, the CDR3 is TGTGCCAGCAGTGCCCCGGACAGGTTGGCCACCGGGGAGCTGTTTTTT. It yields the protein CASSAPDRLATGELFF.

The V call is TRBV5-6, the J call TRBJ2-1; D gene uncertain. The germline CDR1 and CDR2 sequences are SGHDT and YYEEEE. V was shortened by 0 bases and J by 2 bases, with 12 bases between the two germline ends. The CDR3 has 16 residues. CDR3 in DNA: TGTGCCAGCAGCTTGGATATAGCAGTGCCCTACAATGAGCAGTTCTTC. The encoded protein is CASSLDIAVPYNEQFF.

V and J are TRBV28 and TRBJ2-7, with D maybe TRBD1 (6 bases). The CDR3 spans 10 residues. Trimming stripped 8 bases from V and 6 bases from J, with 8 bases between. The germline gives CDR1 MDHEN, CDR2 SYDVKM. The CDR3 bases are TGTGCCAGCGGCAGGGGCGAGCAGTACTTC. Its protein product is CASGRGEQYF.

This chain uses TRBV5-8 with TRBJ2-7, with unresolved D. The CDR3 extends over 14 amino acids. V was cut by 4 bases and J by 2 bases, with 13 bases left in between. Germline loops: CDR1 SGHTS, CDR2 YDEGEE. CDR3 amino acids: CASSPRLAPYEQYF. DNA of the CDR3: TGTGCCAGCAGCCCCCGTTTGGCCCCCTACGAGCAGTACTTC.

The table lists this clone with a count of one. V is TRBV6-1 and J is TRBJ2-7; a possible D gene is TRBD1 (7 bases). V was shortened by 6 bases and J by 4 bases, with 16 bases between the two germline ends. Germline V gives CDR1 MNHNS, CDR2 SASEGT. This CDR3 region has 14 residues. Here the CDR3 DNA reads TGTGCCAGCAGGGGGGGAACAGGGGTTTACGAGCAGTACTTC. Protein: CASRGGTGVYEQYF.

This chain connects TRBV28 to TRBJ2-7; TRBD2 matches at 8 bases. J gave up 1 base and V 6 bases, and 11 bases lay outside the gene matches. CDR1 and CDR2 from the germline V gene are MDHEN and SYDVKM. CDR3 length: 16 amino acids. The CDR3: CASSFSLAALSYEQYF. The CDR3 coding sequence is TGTGCCAGCAGCTTTTCACTAGCGGCGTTATCCTACGAGCAGTACTTC.

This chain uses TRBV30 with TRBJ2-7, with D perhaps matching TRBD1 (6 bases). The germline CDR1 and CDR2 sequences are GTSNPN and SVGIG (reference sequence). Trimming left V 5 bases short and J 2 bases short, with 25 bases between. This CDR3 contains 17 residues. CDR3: CAWSPPIHGTSTYEQYF. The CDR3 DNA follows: TGTGCCTGGTCGCCCCCCATACACGGGACATCCACCTACGAGCAGTACTTC.

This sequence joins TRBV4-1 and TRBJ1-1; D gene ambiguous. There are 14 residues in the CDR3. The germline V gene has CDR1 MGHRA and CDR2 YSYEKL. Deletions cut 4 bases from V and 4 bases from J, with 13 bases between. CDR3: CASSRRESGTEAFF. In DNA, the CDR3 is TGCGCCAGCAGCCGTCGGGAGTCTGGCACTGAAGCTTTCTTT.

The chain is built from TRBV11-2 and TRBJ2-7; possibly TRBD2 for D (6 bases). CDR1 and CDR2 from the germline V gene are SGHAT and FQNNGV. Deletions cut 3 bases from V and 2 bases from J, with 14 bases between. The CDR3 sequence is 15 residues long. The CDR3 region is CASSFGGGGTYEQYF. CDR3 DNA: TGTGCCAGCAGCTTCGGGGGAGGAGGAACCTACGAGCAGTACTTC. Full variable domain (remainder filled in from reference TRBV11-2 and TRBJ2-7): EAGVAQSPRYKIIEKRQSVAFWCNPISGHATLYWYQQILGQGPKLLIQFQNNGVVDDSQLPKDRFSAERLKGVDSTLKIQPAKLEDSAVYLCASSFGGGGTYEQYFGPGTRLTVT.

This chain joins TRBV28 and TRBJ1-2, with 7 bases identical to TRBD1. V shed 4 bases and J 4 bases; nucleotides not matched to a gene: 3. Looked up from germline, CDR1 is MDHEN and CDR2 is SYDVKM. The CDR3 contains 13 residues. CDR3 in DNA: TGTGCCAGCAGTTGGGGACAGACCTATGGCTACACCTTC. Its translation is CASSWGQTYGYTF.

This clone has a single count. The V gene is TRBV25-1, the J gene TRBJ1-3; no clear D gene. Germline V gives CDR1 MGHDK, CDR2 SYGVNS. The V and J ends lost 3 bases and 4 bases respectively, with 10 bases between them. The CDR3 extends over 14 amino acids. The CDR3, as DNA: TGTGCCAGCAGTGACCCGCGCACGGGAAACACCATATATTTT. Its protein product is CASSDPRTGNTIYF.

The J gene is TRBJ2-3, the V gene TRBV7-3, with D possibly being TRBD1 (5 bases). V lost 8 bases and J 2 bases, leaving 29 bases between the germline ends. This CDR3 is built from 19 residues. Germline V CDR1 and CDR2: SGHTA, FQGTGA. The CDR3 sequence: CASALQGGSRRTSTDTQYF. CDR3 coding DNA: TGTGCCAGCGCATTGCAGGGTGGCAGCCGTCGAACATCCACAGATACGCAGTATTTT.

The CDR3 protein is CASSLYGDRGEEQYF. The CDR3 DNA is TGTGCCAGCAGCTTGTATGGGGACAGGGGAGAAGAGCAGTACTTC. The chain carries TRBV5-8 and TRBJ2-7; 10 bases agree with TRBD1. The CDR3 sequence is 15 residues long. Germline CDR1 and CDR2: SGHTS and YDEGEE. V lost 1 base, J lost 7 bases, and 8 bases stayed unmatched.

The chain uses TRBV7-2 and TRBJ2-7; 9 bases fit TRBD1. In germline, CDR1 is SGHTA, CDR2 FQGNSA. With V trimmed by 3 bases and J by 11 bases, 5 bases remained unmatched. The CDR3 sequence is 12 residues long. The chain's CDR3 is CASSLKGTGKYF. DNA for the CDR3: TGTGCCAGCAGCTTGAAGGGGACAGGGAAGTACTTC.

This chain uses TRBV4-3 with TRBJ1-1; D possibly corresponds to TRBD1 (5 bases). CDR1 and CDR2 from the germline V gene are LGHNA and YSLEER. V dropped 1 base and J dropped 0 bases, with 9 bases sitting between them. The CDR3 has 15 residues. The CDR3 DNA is TGCGCCAGCAGCCAAGCCGGGGGGGTGAACACTGAAGCTTTCTTT. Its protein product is CASSQAGGVNTEAFF.

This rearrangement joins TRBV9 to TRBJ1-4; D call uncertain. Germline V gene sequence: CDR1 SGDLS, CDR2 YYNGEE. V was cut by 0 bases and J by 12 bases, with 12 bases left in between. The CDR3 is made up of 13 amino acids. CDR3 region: CASSVGAEGELFF. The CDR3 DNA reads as TGTGCCAGCAGCGTAGGGGCGGAGGGTGAACTGTTTTTT.